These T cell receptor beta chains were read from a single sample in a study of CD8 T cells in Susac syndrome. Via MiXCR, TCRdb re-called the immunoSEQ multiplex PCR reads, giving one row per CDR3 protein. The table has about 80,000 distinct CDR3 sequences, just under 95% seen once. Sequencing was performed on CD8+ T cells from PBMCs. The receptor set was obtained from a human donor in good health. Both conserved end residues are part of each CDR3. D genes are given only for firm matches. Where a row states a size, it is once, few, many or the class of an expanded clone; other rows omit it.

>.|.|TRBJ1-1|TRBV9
TGTGCCAGCAGGGGGGCGGGGAACACTGAAGCTTTCTTT
CASRGAGNTEAFF
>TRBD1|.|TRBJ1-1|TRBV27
TGTGCCAGCAGTTACAGGGGACCCACTGAAGCTTTCTTT
CASSYRGPTEAFF
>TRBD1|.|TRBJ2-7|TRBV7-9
TGTGCCAGCAGCTCTGGACAGGGTTTTTACGAGCAGTACTTC
CASSSGQGFYEQYF
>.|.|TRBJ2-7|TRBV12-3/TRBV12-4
TGTGCCAGCAGTTTAACCGCCTACGAGCAGTACTTC
CASSLTAYEQYF
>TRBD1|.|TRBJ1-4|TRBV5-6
TGTGCCAGCAGCCCGGACAGGGTAGTCGAAAAACTGTTTTTT
CASSPDRVVEKLFF
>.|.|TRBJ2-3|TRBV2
TGTGCCAGCAGTGCAGTAGTACATACCGACACAGATACGCAGTATTTT
CASSAVVHTDTDTQYF
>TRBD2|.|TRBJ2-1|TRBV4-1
TGCGCCAGCAGCCAAGATAGTCAACTAGCGGAAGGGGATGAGCAGTTCTTC
CASSQDSQLAEGDEQFF
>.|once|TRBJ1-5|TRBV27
TGTGCCAGCAGTTTAGGGACCTATCAGCCCCAGCATTTT
CASSLGTYQPQHF
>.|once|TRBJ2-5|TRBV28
TGTGCCAGCAGTTACTCCCCAACCATTGGTACCCAGTACTTC
CASSYSPTIGTQYF
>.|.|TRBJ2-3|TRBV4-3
TGCGCCAGCAGCCAAGACGGAGAACACACAGATACGCAGTATTTT
CASSQDGEHTDTQYF
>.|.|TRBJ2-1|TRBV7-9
TGTGCCAGCAGCTTAGCATTAGCTCCGAATGAGCAGTTCTTC
CASSLALAPNEQFF
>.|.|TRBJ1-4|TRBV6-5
TGTGCCAGCAGTTACTCGATTGTGAGGAAACTGTTTTTT
CASSYSIVRKLFF
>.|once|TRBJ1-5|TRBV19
TGTGCCAGTAGTATTCGGGCGGACTTCCAGCCCCAGCATTTT
CASSIRADFQPQHF
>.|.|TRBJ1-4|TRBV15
TGTGCCACCAGCAGAGACGGGACCGCAACTAATGAAAAACTGTTTTTT
CATSRDGTATNEKLFF
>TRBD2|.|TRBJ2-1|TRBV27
TGTGCCAGCATTTCCCGAGGACTAGCCAGTAATGAGCAGTTCTTC
CASISRGLASNEQFF
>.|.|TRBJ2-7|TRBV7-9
TGTGCCAGCAGCTCCCATTCCTACGAGCAGTACTTC
CASSSHSYEQYF
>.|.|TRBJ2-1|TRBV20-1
TGCAGTGTTCCGGGACCACCAGATTTTAGGTTCTTC
CSVPGPPDFRFF